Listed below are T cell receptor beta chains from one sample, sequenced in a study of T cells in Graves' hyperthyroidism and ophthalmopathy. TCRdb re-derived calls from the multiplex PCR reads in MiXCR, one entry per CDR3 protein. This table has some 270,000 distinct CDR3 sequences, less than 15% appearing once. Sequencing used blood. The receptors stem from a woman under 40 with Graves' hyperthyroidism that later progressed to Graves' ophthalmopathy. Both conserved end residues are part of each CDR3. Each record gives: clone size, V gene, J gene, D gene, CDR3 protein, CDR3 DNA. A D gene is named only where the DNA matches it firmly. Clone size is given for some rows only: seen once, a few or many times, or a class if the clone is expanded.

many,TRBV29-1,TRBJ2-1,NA,CSGGDPGDEQFF,TGCAGCGGGGGGGACCCGGGCGATGAGCAGTTCTTC
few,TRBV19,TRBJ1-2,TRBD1,CASRSRGGYGYTF,TGTGCCAGTAGGTCCAGGGGGGGGTATGGCTACACCTTC
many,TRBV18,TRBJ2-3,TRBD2,CASSRTSGTSTDTQYF,TGTGCCAGCTCACGGACTAGCGGGACGAGCACAGATACGCAGTATTTT
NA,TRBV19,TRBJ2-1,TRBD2,CATSLAGGNEQFF,TGTGCCACTAGCCTAGCGGGAGGGAATGAGCAGTTCTTC
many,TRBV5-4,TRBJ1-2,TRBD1,CASSTPGQGYLTF,TGTGCCAGCAGCACACCGGGACAGGGGTATCTCACCTTC
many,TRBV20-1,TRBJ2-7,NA,CSARAASYYEQYF,TGCAGTGCTAGAGCGGCGTCTTACTACGAGCAGTACTTC
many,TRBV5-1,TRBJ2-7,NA,CASSFEDPSYEQYF,TGCGCCAGCAGCTTCGAGGACCCTTCCTACGAGCAGTACTTC
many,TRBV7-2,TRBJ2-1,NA,CASSTFLENEQFF,TGTGCCAGCAGCACCTTCCTAGAGAATGAGCAGTTCTTC
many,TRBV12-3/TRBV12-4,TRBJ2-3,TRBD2,CASSLLADRTDTQYF,TGTGCCAGCAGTTTACTAGCGGACCGCACAGATACGCAGTATTTT
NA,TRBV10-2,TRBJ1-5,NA,CASSDWDQPQHF,TGCGCCAGCAGTGACTGGGACCAGCCCCAGCATTTT
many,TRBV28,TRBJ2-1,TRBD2,CASSDLTSRKVLNEQFF,TGTGCCAGCAGCGACTTGACTAGCCGGAAGGTGTTAAATGAGCAGTTCTTC
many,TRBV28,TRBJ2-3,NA,CASSSEQVPDTQYF,TGTGCCAGCAGTTCAGAGCAGGTCCCAGATACGCAGTATTTT
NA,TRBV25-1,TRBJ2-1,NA,CASTGGGTHDEQFF,TGTGCCAGCACCGGGGGAGGAACTCACGATGAGCAGTTCTTC
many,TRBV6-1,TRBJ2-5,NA,CASGNRLSLAETQYF,TGTGCCAGCGGGAACAGACTCTCCCTAGCGGAGACCCAGTACTTC
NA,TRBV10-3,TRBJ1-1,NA,CATRAYTEAFF,TGTGCCACCAGGGCGTACACTGAAGCTTTCTTT
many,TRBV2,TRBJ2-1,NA,CASNQGPKNEQFF,TGTGCCAGCAACCAGGGACCGAAAAATGAGCAGTTCTTC
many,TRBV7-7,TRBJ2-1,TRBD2,CASSLRSGSSYNEQFF,TGTGCTAGCAGCTTACGTAGCGGGAGCTCCTACAATGAGCAGTTCTTC
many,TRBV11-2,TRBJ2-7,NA,CASSAGSYTYEQYF,TGTGCCAGCAGCGCCGGGAGCTATACCTACGAGCAGTACTTC
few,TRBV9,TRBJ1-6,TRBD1,CASSADPSTGLLGSPLHF,TGTGCCAGCAGCGCAGACCCCTCGACAGGGCTCCTCGGATCACCCCTCCACTTT
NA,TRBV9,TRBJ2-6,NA,CASSGSPTPGSGANVLTF,TGTGCCAGCAGCGGTAGTCCCACCCCAGGGAGTGGGGCCAACGTCCTGACTTTC
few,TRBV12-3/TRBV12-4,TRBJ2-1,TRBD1,CASSTNRGIKFF,TGTGCCAGCAGTACCAACAGGGGAATCAAGTTCTTC
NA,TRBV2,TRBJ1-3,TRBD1,CASRQGADLLLRNTIYF,TGTGCCAGCAGACAGGGGGCAGATTTATTACTCCGAAACACCATATATTTT
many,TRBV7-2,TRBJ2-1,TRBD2,CASSTSGRSQQFF,TGTGCCAGCAGCACTAGCGGGAGGTCACAGCAGTTCTTC
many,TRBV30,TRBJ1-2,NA,CAWSTVANYGYTF,TGTGCCTGGAGCACGGTAGCTAACTATGGCTACACCTTC
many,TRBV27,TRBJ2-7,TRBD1,CAIRRTGSTYEQYF,TGTGCCATCCGAAGGACAGGAAGTACCTACGAGCAGTACTTC
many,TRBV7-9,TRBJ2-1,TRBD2,CASLGTSRRGRGSSYNEQFF,TGTGCCAGCCTCGGGACTAGCCGCAGAGGTCGGGGAAGCTCCTACAATGAGCAGTTCTTC
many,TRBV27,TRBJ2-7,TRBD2,CASRPLAGEYEQYF,TGTGCCAGCAGACCTCTAGCGGGAGAGTACGAGCAGTACTTC
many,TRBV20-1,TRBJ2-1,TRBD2,CSAREPGGSGNEQFF,TGCAGTGCTAGGGAACCTGGCGGGAGCGGGAATGAGCAGTTCTTC
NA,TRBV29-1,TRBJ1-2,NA,CSVEFPQIFNYGYTF,TGCAGCGTTGAATTTCCGCAGATCTTTAACTATGGCTACACCTTC
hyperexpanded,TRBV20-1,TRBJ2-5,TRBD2,CSASSASGVLQETQYF,TGCAGTGCTAGTAGTGCCAGCGGGGTACTACAAGAGACCCAGTACTTC
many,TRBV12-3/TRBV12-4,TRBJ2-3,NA,CATLRESTDTQYF,TGTGCCACCCTGCGAGAAAGCACAGATACGCAGTATTTT
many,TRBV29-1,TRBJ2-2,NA,CSVGGGQTAGELFF,TGCAGCGTTGGGGGTGGACAGACCGCCGGGGAGCTGTTTTTT
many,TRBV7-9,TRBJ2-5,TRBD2,CASRSQSGSSETQYF,TGTGCCAGCAGGTCTCAAAGCGGGAGCTCAGAGACCCAGTACTTC
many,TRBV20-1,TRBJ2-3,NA,CSARVQGTDTQYF,TGCAGTGCTAGAGTCCAGGGGACAGATACGCAGTATTTT
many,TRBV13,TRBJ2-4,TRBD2,CASSFTTSGNYIQYF,TGTGCCAGCAGCTTCACGACTAGCGGGAATTACATTCAGTACTTC
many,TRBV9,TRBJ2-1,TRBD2,CASSVGGGLAGNEQFF,TGTGCCAGCAGCGTAGGGGGGGGACTAGCGGGCAATGAGCAGTTCTTC
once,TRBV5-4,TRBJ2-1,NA,CASSFNGAKEFF,TGTGCCAGCAGCTTCAACGGGGCCAAGGAGTTCTTC
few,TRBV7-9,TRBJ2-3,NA,CASSLSLQDTDTQYF,TGTGCCAGCAGCTTAAGCTTGCAAGACACAGATACGCAGTATTTT
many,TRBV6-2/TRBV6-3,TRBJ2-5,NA,CASSTDGETQYF,TGTGCCAGCAGTACGGACGGAGAGACCCAGTACTTC
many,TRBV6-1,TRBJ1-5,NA,CASSFAGKGQPQHF,TGTGCCAGCAGTTTCGCAGGGAAGGGTCAGCCCCAGCATTTT
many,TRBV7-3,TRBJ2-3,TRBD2,CASSLEPGLAGGMQYF,TGTGCCAGCAGCTTAGAACCCGGACTAGCGGGCGGAATGCAGTATTTT
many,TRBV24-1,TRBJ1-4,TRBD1,CATSDGQGRYEKLFF,TGTGCCACCAGTGATGGACAGGGAAGGTATGAAAAACTGTTTTTT
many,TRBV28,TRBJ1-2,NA,CASNGGWGRYGYTF,TGTGCCAGCAATGGGGGCTGGGGGCGCTATGGCTACACCTTC
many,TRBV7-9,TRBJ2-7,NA,CASSLRVSGASEQYF,TGTGCCAGCAGCTTAAGGGTTTCAGGGGCCTCCGAGCAGTACTTC
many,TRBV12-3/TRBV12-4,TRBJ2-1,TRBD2,CASSPTSGGWPGEQFF,TGTGCCAGCAGTCCGACCTCGGGGGGTTGGCCTGGGGAGCAGTTCTTC
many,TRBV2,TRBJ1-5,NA,CASSRGGGLKPQHF,TGTGCCAGCAGTCGTGGGGGGGGCTTAAAGCCCCAGCATTTT
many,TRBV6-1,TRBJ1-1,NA,CASSEANMNTEAFF,TGTGCCAGCAGTGAGGCGAACATGAACACTGAAGCTTTCTTT
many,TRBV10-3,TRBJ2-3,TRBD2,CAISDPSGRAHTDTQYF,TGTGCCATCAGTGACCCTAGCGGGAGGGCTCACACAGATACGCAGTATTTT
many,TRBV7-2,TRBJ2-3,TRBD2,CASSLPPYTSGSQDTQYF,TGTGCCAGCAGCTTACCCCCATACACTAGCGGGAGCCAGGATACGCAGTATTTT
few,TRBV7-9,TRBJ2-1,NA,CASTSSVHYYNEQFF,TGTGCCAGCACCTCCAGCGTCCACTACTACAATGAGCAGTTCTTC
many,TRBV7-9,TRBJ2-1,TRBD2,CASSGGGSSYNEQFF,TGTGCCAGCAGCGGCGGGGGGAGCTCCTACAATGAGCAGTTCTTC
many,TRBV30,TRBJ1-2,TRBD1,CAWSVTGVGYTF,TGTGCCTGGAGTGTGACAGGGGTCGGCTACACCTTC
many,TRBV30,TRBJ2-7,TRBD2,CAWSFVAGAYEQYF,TGTGCCTGGAGTTTTGTAGCGGGAGCCTACGAGCAGTACTTC
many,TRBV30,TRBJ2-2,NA,CAGWRNTGELFF,TGTGCCGGCTGGCGGAACACCGGGGAGCTGTTTTTT
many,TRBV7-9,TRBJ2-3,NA,CASSLIRGTTDTQYF,TGTGCCAGCAGCTTAATCAGGGGAACCACAGATACGCAGTATTTT
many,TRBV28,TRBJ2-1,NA,CASTRLEGGNNEQFF,TGTGCCAGCACCCGACTGGAGGGGGGAAACAATGAGCAGTTCTTC
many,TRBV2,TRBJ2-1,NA,CASSTREEQFF,TGTGCCAGCAGCACTAGGGAAGAGCAGTTCTTC
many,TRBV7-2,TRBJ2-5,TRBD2,CASSLDPGLAGTQYF,TGTGCCAGCAGCCTGGACCCAGGACTAGCCGGGACCCAGTACTTC
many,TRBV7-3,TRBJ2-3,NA,CASSLTSGSTDTQYF,TGTGCCAGCAGCTTAACTAGCGGTTCAACAGATACGCAGTATTTT